Shown below are 17 T cell receptor beta chains from a single sample sequenced in a study of blood T cell repertoires in COVID-19. The assay was immunoSEQ multiplex PCR, and TCRdb's table has in-frame clones only and misses some. This sample carries tens of thousands of clones, roughly four fifths of them seen once, and the ten largest clones take 5.5% to 6%. Sequencing input: peripheral blood. The receptors originated from a human donor in a cohort sampled during active or convalescent COVID-19.

The sample holds a few counts of this clone. The chain carries TRBV2 and TRBJ1-2; TRBD1 matches 9 bases. The V gene end was trimmed by 5 bases and the J gene end by 7 bases; junction bases not matched to a gene: 8. Germline CDR1 and CDR2: SNHLY and FYNNEI. The CDR3 spans 14 residues. The CDR3 loop is CASSPGTGRSGYTF. In DNA, the CDR3 is TGTGCCAGCAGTCCCGGGACAGGGCGATCTGGCTACACCTTC. Using reference TRBV2 and TRBJ1-2 for the parts outside the CDR3, the full variable domain is EPEVTQTPSHQVTQMGQEVILRCVPISNHLYFYWYRQILGQKVEFLVSFYNNEISEKSEIFDDQFSVERPDGSNFTLKIRSTKLEDSAMYFCASSPGTGRSGYTFGSGTRLTVV.

Only one count was recorded for this clone. The rearrangement links TRBV5-1 to TRBJ2-3, with D uncertain. V was shortened by 1 base and J by 3 bases, with 9 bases between the two germline ends. The CDR3 consists of 14 residues. CDR1 and CDR2 from the germline V gene are SGHRS and YFSETQ. CDR3 residues: CASSLSLVTDTQYF. CDR3 coding DNA: TGCGCCAGCAGCTTGTCACTCGTGACAGATACGCAGTATTTT.

The chain is built from TRBV6-2 or TRBV6-3 and TRBJ2-6, with D uncertain. The V end was cut by 2 bases, the J end by 0 bases, with 8 bases between. The CDR3 length is 16 residues. CDR1 MNHEY and CDR2 SVGEGT come from the germline V gene. The CDR3 nucleotides are TGTGCCAGCAGTTACCCCGCCTACTCTGGGGCCAACGTCCTGACTTTC. This codes for CASSYPAYSGANVLTF.

The chain recombines TRBV5-4 with TRBJ2-5; 11 bases align to TRBD2. The CDR3 is 17 amino acids. J was trimmed by 2 bases and V by 0 bases; bases with no gene match: 6. Germline V gene sequence: CDR1 SGHNT, CDR2 YYREEE (reference sequence). The CDR3 DNA follows: TGTGCCAGCAGCTTGGGGGGCAGACTAGCGGGACAAGAGACCCAGTACTTC. Translating gives CASSLGGRLAGQETQYF.

CDR3 bases: TGTGCCAGCAGCTTGCGAGGGAGCTCTGGAAACACCATATATTTT. Translation gives CASSLRGSSGNTIYF. This sequence joins TRBV7-9 and TRBJ1-3; D remains ambiguous. The CDR3 sequence is 15 residues long. Trimming removed 3 bases at V and 0 bases at J, with 9 bases between. Germline V gives CDR1 SEHNR, CDR2 FQNEAQ (reference sequence).

V is TRBV6-5 and J is TRBJ2-1, with D perhaps matching TRBD2 (5 bases). CDR3 size: 11 residues. V was clipped by 5 bases and J by 7 bases, with 6 bases between them. Germline V gene sequence: CDR1 MNHEY, CDR2 SVGAGI. CDR3 in amino acids: CASSRGNEQFF. The CDR3 DNA reads TGTGCCAGCAGTAGAGGGAATGAGCAGTTCTTC.

CDR3 amino acids: CASSLPGSGQETQYF. The CDR3 bases are TGTGCCAGCAGCCTTCCGGGTAGCGGGCAAGAGACCCAGTACTTC. The chain carries TRBV7-6 and TRBJ2-5; TRBD2 matches at 7 bases. Germline V CDR1 and CDR2: SGHVS, FNYEAQ. The CDR3 sequence is 15 residues long. V was clipped by 5 bases and J by 2 bases; unmatched bases: 8.

The J gene is TRBJ1-5, the V gene TRBV11-3, with TRBD1 matching over 10 bases. Germline-derived CDR1 and CDR2 are SGHNT and YENEEA. J lost 4 bases, V lost 5 bases, and 11 bases had no gene match. This CDR3 has 17 residues. In DNA, the CDR3 is TGTGCCAGCAGCCCCCCCGGGACAGGGGCTCTGAATCAGCCCCAGCATTTT. Translated, it gives CASSPPGTGALNQPQHF.

The CDR3 region has the DNA TGTGCCAGCAGTCGAGACACTAGCAATCAGCCCCAGCATTTT. This translates into CASSRDTSNQPQHF. The gene calls are TRBV2 and TRBJ1-5; D uncertain. Trimming took off 5 bases at V and 0 bases at J, with 8 bases between the two ends. Germline V gene data show CDR1 as SNHLY and CDR2 as FYNNEI. The CDR3 extends over 14 amino acids. Full variable domain (missing parts from reference TRBV2 and TRBJ1-5): EPEVTQTPSHQVTQMGQEVILRCVPISNHLYFYWYRQILGQKVEFLVSFYNNEISEKSEIFDDQFSVERPDGSNFTLKIRSTKLEDSAMYFCASSRDTSNQPQHFGDGTRLSIL.

This clone was seen more than once but under ten times. V gene TRBV30 combines with J gene TRBJ1-6; 11 bases are shared with TRBD1. CDR1 is GTSNPN, CDR2 SVGIG, per germline (reference sequence). The CDR3 consists of 14 residues. Unmatched junction bases numbered 4, after V lost 2 bases and J lost 10 bases. CDR3 region: CAWSLDRGRSPLHF. The CDR3 DNA is TGTGCCTGGAGTCTGGACAGGGGGCGATCACCCCTCCACTTT.

This clone showed up just once. The rearrangement uses TRBV27 and TRBJ1-1, with 8 nucleotides matching TRBD1. There are 14 residues in the CDR3. The V gene end was trimmed by 7 bases and the J gene end by 1 base; junction bases not matched to a gene: 5. Germline values: CDR1 MNHEY, CDR2 SMNVEV (reference sequence). The DNA of the CDR3 is TGTGCCAGCACCTGGACAGGGACGAACACTGAAGCTTTCTTT. Its translation is CASTWTGTNTEAFF.

The chain is built from TRBV11-2 and TRBJ2-5, with D maybe TRBD1 (5 bases). Germline lookup yields CDR1 SGHAT and CDR2 FQNNGV. V was clipped by 5 bases and J by 5 bases, with 18 bases between them. The CDR3 totals 15 residues. As DNA, the CDR3 is TGTGCCAGCAGCCTGACAGTTGGGTCGAGTGAGACCCAGTACTTC. Its protein is CASSLTVGSSETQYF.

This clone was observed a handful of times. The V call is TRBV3-1 (or the pseudogene TRBV3-2), the J call TRBJ2-1; 9 bases map to TRBD2. Germline assignment: CDR1 LGHDT and CDR2 YNNKEL (reference sequence). The V and J ends lost 4 bases and 1 base, in that order; junction bases with no gene match: 5. The CDR3 has 16 residues. CDR3 nucleotide sequence: TGTGCCAGCAGCCCCCCCGCGGGGGGGTCCTACAATGAGCAGTTCTTC. This translates into CASSPPAGGSYNEQFF.

V usage is TRBV9 and J usage is TRBJ1-6; TRBD1 aligns across 7 bases. The germline CDR1 and CDR2 sequences are SGDLS and YYNGEE. The ends lost 0 bases at V and 8 bases at J; junction bases unmatched: 5. This CDR3 has 15 amino acids. CDR3 protein: CASSVGGGIDSPLHF. CDR3 in DNA: TGTGCCAGCAGCGTAGGAGGGGGCATCGATTCACCCCTCCACTTT.

This chain joins TRBV27 and TRBJ2-5, with 7 positions matching TRBD1. The CDR3 covers 13 residues. J gave up 6 bases and V 3 bases, and 4 bases lay outside the gene matches. CDR1 is MNHEY, CDR2 SMNVEV, per germline (reference sequence). The CDR3 nucleotides read TGTGCCAGCAGTTTCGACAGGGCGAAGACCCAGTACTTC. Its translation is CASSFDRAKTQYF.

The V gene is TRBV7-8, the J gene TRBJ2-1; TRBD1 aligns across 8 bases. V was pared by 2 bases and J by 3 bases, with 6 bases of the junction left unmatched. The length of the CDR3 is 16 residues. Germline V gives CDR1 SGHVS, CDR2 FQNEAQ. CDR3 amino acids: CASSLLRGQFYNEQFF. The CDR3 DNA follows: TGTGCCAGCAGCTTACTCAGGGGGCAGTTCTACAATGAGCAGTTCTTC.

This clone appeared a few times. CDR3 nucleotides: TGTGCCTGGAGTGTACGCAGCGCCTACACTGAAGCTTTCTTT. Protein product: CAWSVRSAYTEAFF. This chain links TRBV30 with TRBJ1-1; D is unresolved. Trimming took off 0 bases at V and 3 bases at J, with 11 bases between the two ends. Germline V lookup: CDR1 GTSNPN, CDR2 SVGIG (reference sequence). CDR3 length equals 14 residues.